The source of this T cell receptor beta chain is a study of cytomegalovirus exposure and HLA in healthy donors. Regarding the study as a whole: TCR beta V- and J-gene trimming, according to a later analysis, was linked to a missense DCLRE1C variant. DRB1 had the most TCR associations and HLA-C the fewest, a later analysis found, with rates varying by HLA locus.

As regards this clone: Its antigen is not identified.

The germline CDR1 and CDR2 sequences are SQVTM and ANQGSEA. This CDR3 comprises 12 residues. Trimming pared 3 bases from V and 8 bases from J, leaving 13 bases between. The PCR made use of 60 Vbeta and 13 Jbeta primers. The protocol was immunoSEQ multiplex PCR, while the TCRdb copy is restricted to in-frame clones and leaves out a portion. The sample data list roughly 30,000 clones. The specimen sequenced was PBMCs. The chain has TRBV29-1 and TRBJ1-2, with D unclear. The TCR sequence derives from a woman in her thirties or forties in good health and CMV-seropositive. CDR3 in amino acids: CSVEKDGGGYTF. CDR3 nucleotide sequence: TGCAGCGTTGAGAAGGACGGAGGGGGCTACACCTTC.